Presented here are 12 T cell receptor beta chains from one specimen sequenced in a study of identical twins. TCRdb re-called the 5' RACE reads through MiXCR, storing one row per CDR3 protein. The sample has approximately 550,000 distinct CDR3 sequences, about a fifth seen once. These data were also filed under a second study, of yellow fever vaccine responses in identical twins.

The sample consisted of CD4+ T cells sorted from blood. These receptors came from a woman between 18 and 30 years old in good health.

The rearrangement links TRBV2 to TRBJ1-1, with a weak D call TRBD1 (6 bases). Germline loops: CDR1 SNHLY, CDR2 FYNNEI. This CDR3 has 14 amino acids. The CDR3 protein is CAVGSRGWNTEAFF. DNA of the CDR3: TGTGCTGTCGGATCCAGGGGTTGGAACACTGAAGCTTTCTTT.

A few counts support this clonotype. The chain has TRBV12-3 or TRBV12-4 and TRBJ2-1, with 14 bases matching TRBD2. The CDR3 is 17 residues long. The J segment lost 6 bases and the V segment lost 6 bases, leaving 10 bases of the junction unmatched. CDR3 in amino acids: CASRPGTSGRLSNEQFF. DNA of the CDR3: TGTGCCAGCAGACCGGGGACTAGCGGGAGACTGAGCAATGAGCAGTTCTTC.

The V and J genes are TRBV5-1 and TRBJ2-5, with D perhaps TRBD1 or TRBD2 (5 bases each). The CDR3 is 16 residues long. The germline gives CDR1 SGHRS, CDR2 YFSETQ. Trimming shortened V by 0 bases and J by 3 bases, and 15 bases separated the two germline ends. For the CDR3, the DNA is TGCGCCAGCAGCTTGGGGACGAGGGGCGCAGAAGAGACCCAGTACTTC. It codes for CASSLGTRGAEETQYF.

This clonotype appeared many times. This chain connects TRBV3-1 to TRBJ2-1, with D perhaps matching TRBD2 (7 bases). The CDR3 totals 18 residues. From germline, CDR1 is LGHDT and CDR2 YNNKEL (reference sequence). V was clipped by 0 bases and J by 0 bases, with 15 bases between them. CDR3 protein: CASSQEGRGGLSYNEQFF. CDR3 bases: TGTGCCAGCAGCCAAGAGGGAAGGGGGGGGCTCTCCTACAATGAGCAGTTCTTC.

This clonotype was counted between two and nine times. The chain carries TRBV12-3 or TRBV12-4 and TRBJ2-2; 10 bases fit TRBD2. V trimming: 5 bases; J trimming: 6 bases; junction bases outside the gene matches: 9. The CDR3 runs to 16 residues. CDR3 residues: CASSAHTSGIAGELFF. The CDR3 DNA sequence: TGTGCCAGCAGTGCCCACACTAGCGGGATAGCCGGGGAGCTGTTTTTT.

The chain carries TRBV7-9 and TRBJ1-1; TRBD1 aligns across 9 bases. The junction had 9 bases not matched to a gene; V was cut back by 5 bases and J by 8 bases. Germline CDR1 and CDR2: SEHNR and FQNEAQ (reference sequence). CDR3 length: 14 amino acids. The CDR3: CASSLRDRATEAFF. DNA of the CDR3: TGTGCCAGCAGCCTCCGGGACAGGGCCACAGAAGCTTTCTTT.

V and J are TRBV12-3 or TRBV12-4 and TRBJ2-2; 11 positions agree with TRBD2. Losses at the gene ends were 1 base for V and 6 bases for J; bases not matched to a gene: 4. The CDR3 length is 16 residues. DNA of the CDR3: TGTGCCAGCAGTTTAGGCATAGCGGGAGGGGCCGGGGAGCTGTTTTTT. It encodes CASSLGIAGGAGELFF.

In this sample, this clonotype turned up a few times. The chain combines TRBV4-1 with TRBJ2-7; 9 nucleotides agree with TRBD2. V gave up 2 bases and J gave up 0 bases; unmatched junction bases: 5. This CDR3 region has 16 residues. The germline CDR1 and CDR2 sequences are MGHRA and YSYEKL. The CDR3 DNA reads TGCGCCAGCAGCCAACTAGCGGGAACCGGCTCCTACGAGCAGTACTTC. Amino acids: CASSQLAGTGSYEQYF.

The chain employs TRBV11-2 and TRBJ1-2; D is perhaps TRBD1 (5 bases). The CDR3 sequence is 16 residues long. V lost 0 bases and J 4 bases, leaving 15 bases between the germline ends. Germline CDR1 reads SGHAT; CDR2 reads FQNNGV. The CDR3 region is CASSLEGSGDFYGYTF. The CDR3 DNA reads TGTGCCAGCAGCTTAGAGGGGTCGGGGGATTTCTATGGCTACACCTTC.

This clonotype has just a few counts. This chain connects TRBV10-3 to TRBJ2-3; a weak D match, TRBD2 (6 bases). CDR1 and CDR2 (germline): ENHRY, SYGVKD. Trimming removed 3 bases from V and 2 bases from J, with 12 bases in between. This CDR3 spans 15 amino acids. The CDR3 region is CAISDGTPITDTQYF. Written as DNA, the CDR3 is TGTGCCATCAGTGATGGGACTCCCATCACAGATACGCAGTATTTT.

V and J are TRBV12-3 or TRBV12-4 and TRBJ2-3, with TRBD2 matching over 7 bases. J gave up 2 bases and V 5 bases, and 16 bases lay outside the gene matches. This CDR3 is 18 amino acids long. CDR3 in DNA: TGTGCCAGCAGTCCCCGTAGTTTAATTGCGGGGGACACAGATACGCAGTATTTT. This encodes CASSPRSLIAGDTDTQYF.

The chain carries TRBV20-1 and TRBJ2-1, with TRBD2 matching 7 bases. The CDR3 totals 14 residues. The ends lost 6 bases at V and 7 bases at J; junction bases unmatched: 12. Germline V gene data show CDR1 as DFQATT and CDR2 as SNEGSKA (reference sequence). The DNA for the CDR3 is TGCAGTGCCCGTGGGGCGGGAGATGGTAATGAGCAGTTCTTC. It yields the protein CSARGAGDGNEQFF.